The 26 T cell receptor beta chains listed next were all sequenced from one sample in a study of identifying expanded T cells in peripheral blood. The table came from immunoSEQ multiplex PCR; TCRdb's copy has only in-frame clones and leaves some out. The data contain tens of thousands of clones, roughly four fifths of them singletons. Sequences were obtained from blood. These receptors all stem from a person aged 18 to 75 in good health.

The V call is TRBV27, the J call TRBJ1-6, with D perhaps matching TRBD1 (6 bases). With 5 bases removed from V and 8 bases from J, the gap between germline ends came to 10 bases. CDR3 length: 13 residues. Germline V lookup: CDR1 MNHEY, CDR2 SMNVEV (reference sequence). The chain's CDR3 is CASSTYRDSPLHF. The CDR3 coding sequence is TGTGCCAGCAGTACTTACAGGGATTCACCCCTCCACTTT.

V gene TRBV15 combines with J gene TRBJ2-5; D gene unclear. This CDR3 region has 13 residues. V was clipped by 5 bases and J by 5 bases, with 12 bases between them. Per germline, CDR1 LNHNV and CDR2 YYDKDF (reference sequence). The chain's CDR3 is CATSAGRFETQYF. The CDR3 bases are TGTGCCACCAGCGCCGGTAGATTCGAGACCCAGTACTTC. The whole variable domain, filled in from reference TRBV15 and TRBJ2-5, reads DAMVIQNPRYQVTQFGKPVTLSCSQTLNHNVMYWYQQKSSQAPKLLFHYYDKDFNNEADTPDNFQSRRPNTSFCFLDIRSPGLGDTAMYLCATSAGRFETQYFGPGTRLLVL.

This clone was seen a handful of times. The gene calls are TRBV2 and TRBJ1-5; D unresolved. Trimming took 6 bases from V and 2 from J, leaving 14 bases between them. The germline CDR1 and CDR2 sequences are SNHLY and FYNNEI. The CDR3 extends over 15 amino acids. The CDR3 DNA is TGTGCCAGCAGCCCGAATGGCAGAGGCAATCAGCCCCAGCATTTT. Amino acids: CASSPNGRGNQPQHF.

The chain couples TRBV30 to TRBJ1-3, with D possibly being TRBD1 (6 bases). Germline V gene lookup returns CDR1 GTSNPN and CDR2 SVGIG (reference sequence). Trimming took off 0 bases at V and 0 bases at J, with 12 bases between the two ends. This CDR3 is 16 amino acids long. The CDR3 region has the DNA TGTGCCTGGAGTGTACAGGGAATCATCTCTGGAAACACCATATATTTT. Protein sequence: CAWSVQGIISGNTIYF.

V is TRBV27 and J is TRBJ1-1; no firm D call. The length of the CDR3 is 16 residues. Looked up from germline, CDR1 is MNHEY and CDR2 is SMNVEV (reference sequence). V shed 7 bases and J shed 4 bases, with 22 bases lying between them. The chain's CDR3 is CASTPSLGRWVTEAFF. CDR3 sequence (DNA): TGTGCCAGCACCCCATCCTTAGGGCGGTGGGTCACTGAAGCTTTCTTT.

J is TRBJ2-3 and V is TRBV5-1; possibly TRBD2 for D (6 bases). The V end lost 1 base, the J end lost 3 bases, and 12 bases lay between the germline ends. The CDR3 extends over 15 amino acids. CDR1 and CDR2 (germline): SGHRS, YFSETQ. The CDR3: CASSLPGGVTDTQYF. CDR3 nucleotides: TGCGCCAGCAGCTTGCCGGGCGGGGTAACAGATACGCAGTATTTT.

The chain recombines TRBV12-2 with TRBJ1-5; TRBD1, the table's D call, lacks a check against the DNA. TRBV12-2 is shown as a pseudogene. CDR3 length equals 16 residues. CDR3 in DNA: TGTGCAAGTCGCTTAGCGAACAGGACAGGGGACCAGCCCCAGCATTTT. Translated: CASRLANRTGDQPQHF.

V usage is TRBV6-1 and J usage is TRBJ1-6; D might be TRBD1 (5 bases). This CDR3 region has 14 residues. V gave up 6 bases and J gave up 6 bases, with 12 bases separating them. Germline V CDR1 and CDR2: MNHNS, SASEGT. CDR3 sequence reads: CASRMTEPNSPLHF. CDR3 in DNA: TGTGCCAGCAGGATGACAGAACCTAATTCACCCCTCCACTTT.

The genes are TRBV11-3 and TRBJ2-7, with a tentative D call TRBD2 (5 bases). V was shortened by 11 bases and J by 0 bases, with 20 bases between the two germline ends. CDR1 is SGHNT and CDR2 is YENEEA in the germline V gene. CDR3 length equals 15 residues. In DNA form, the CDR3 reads TGTGCCGACAACGGCCCGGGAACCTGCTCCTACGAGCAGTACTTC. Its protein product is CADNGPGTCSYEQYF.

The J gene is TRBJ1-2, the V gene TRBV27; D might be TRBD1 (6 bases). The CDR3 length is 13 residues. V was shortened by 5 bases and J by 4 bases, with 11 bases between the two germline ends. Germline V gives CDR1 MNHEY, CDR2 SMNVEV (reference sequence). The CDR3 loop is CASSTGQFYGYTF. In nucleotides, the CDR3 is TGTGCCAGCAGTACAGGGCAATTCTATGGCTACACCTTC.

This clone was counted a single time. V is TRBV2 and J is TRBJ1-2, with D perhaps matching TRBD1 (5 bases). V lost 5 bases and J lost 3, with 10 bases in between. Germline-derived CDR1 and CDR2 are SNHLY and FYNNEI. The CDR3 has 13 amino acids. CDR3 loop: CASSPGRDYGYTF. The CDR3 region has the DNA TGTGCCAGCAGTCCGGGACGAGACTATGGCTACACCTTC.

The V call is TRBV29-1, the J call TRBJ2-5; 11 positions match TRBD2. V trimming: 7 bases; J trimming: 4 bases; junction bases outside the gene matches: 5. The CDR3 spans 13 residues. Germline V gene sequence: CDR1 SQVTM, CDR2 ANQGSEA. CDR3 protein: CSAGGLAGETQYF. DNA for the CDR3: TGCAGCGCCGGCGGACTAGCGGGAGAGACCCAGTACTTC.

The CDR3: CASSMGDVVRTPYNEQFF. DNA for the CDR3: TGTGCCAGTAGTATGGGGGATGTCGTGAGGACACCTTACAATGAGCAGTTCTTC. The chain uses TRBV19 and TRBJ2-1; either TRBD1 or TRBD2 may supply D (5 bases each). The CDR3 is 18 residues long. Germline values: CDR1 LNHDA, CDR2 SQIVND (reference sequence). V was cut by 3 bases and J by 4 bases, with 22 bases left in between.

In DNA, the CDR3 is TGTGCCAGCAGCTACATAGGCGAGAGGGATAGAAACACCATATATTTT. As protein: CASSYIGERDRNTIYF. The chain couples TRBV5-6 to TRBJ1-3, with D unclear. V lost 3 bases and J 5 bases, leaving 18 bases between the germline ends. Germline V lookup: CDR1 SGHDT, CDR2 YYEEEE. CDR3 length: 16 residues.

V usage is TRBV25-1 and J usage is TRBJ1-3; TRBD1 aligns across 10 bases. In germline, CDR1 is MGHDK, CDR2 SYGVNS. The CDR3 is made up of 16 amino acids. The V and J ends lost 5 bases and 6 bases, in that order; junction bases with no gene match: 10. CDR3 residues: CASSPRGGQGSNTIYF. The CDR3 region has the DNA TGTGCCAGCAGTCCCCGGGGGGGACAGGGGTCAAACACCATATATTTT.

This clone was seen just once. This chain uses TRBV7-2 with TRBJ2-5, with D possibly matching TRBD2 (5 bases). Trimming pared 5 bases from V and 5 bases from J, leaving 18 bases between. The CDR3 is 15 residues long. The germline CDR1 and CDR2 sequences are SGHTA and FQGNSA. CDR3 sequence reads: CASSLRARTAETQYF. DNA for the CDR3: TGTGCCAGCAGCCTCCGGGCCCGGACTGCGGAGACCCAGTACTTC.

CDR3 nucleotide sequence: TGTGCCAGCAGTTATTTGAGGGCTGGCAAAAACATTCAGTACTTC. It encodes CASSYLRAGKNIQYF. V is TRBV2 and J is TRBJ2-4, with D maybe TRBD2 (5 bases). CDR1 and CDR2 (germline): SNHLY, FYNNEI. Trimming pared 5 bases from V and 3 bases from J, leaving 14 bases between. The CDR3 is 15 amino acids.

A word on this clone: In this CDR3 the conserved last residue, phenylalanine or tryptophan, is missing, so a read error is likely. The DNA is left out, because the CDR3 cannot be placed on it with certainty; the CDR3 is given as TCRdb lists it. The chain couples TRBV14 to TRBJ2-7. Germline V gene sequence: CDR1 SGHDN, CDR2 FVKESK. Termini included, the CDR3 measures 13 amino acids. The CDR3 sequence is CASSPVGTARPES.

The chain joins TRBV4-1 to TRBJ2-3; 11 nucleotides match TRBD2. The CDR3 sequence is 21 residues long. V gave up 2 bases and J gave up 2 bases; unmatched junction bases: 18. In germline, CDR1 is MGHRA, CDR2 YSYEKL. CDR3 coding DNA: TGCGCCAGCAGCCAAAAAAACCTAGCGGGGGGCGTGGCCGCAAACACAGATACGCAGTATTTT. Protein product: CASSQKNLAGGVAANTDTQYF.

CDR3 amino acids: CASSQRTFYEQYF. The CDR3 DNA sequence: TGTGCCAGTTCCCAGCGTACATTCTACGAGCAGTACTTC. The chain has TRBV19 and TRBJ2-7; no reliable D call. This CDR3 has 13 residues. The germline V and J ends were trimmed by 8 bases and 3 bases, with 14 bases remaining between them. Germline V gene lookup returns CDR1 LNHDA and CDR2 SQIVND (reference sequence).

In DNA, the CDR3 is TGTGCCTGGACAGGGGCTAGCACAGATACGCAGTATTTT. As protein: CAWTGASTDTQYF. J is TRBJ2-3 and V is TRBV30; D may be TRBD1 (6 bases). The CDR3 has 13 residues. Trimming removed 4 bases at V and 0 bases at J, with 8 bases between. The germline gives CDR1 GTSNPN, CDR2 SVGIG (reference sequence).

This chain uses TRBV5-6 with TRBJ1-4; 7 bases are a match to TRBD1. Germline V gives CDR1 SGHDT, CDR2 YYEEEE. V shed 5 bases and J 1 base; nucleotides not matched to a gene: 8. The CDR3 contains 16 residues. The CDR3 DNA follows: TGTGCCAGCAGTACGAGACAGGGTATAACTAATGAAAAACTGTTTTTT. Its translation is CASSTRQGITNEKLFF.

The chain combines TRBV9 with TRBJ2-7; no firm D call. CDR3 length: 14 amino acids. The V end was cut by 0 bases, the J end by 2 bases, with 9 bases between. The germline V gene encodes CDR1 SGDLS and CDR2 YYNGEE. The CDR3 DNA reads TGTGCCAGCAGCGTAGCTGAAGGTCCCTACGAGCAGTACTTC. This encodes CASSVAEGPYEQYF.

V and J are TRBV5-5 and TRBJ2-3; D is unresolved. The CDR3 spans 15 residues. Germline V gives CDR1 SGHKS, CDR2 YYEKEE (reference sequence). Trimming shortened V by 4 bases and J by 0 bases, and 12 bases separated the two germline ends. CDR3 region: CASSVQNPSTDTQYF. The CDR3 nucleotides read TGTGCCAGCAGCGTACAGAATCCTAGCACAGATACGCAGTATTTT.

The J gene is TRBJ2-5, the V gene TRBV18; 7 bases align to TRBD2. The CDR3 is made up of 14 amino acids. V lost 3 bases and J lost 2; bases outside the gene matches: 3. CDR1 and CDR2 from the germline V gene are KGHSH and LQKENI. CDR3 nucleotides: TGTGCCAGCTCACCGGGGGGGACTCAAGAGACCCAGTACTTC. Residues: CASSPGGTQETQYF.

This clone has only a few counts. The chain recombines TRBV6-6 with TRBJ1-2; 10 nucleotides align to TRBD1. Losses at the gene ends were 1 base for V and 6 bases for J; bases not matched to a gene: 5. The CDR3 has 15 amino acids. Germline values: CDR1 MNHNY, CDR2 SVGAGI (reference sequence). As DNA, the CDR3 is TGTGCCAGCAGTTACTATGGACAGGGGGGCGATGGCTACACCTTC. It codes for CASSYYGQGGDGYTF.